These 24 T cell receptor beta chains came from one sample sequenced in a study of control samples from healthy donors and cancer patients. Generated by immunoSEQ multiplex PCR, the TCRdb table keeps only in-frame clones and is missing some. The repertoire holds 80,000 or so clones, with about 92% as singletons. The sample taken for sequencing was blood. The receptors were gathered from a woman aged 60-75 years in good health.

The gene calls are TRBV18 and TRBJ1-1; 8 bases match TRBD1. The length of the CDR3 is 14 residues. Germline values: CDR1 KGHSH, CDR2 LQKENI. J gave up 5 bases and V 6 bases, and 8 bases lay outside the gene matches. CDR3 region: CASSPGQGETEAFF. The CDR3 coding sequence is TGTGCCAGCTCGCCTGGACAGGGTGAGACTGAAGCTTTCTTT.

J is TRBJ1-1 and V is TRBV5-4, with D possibly matching TRBD1 (5 bases). Trimming cost V 7 bases and J 4 bases, with 11 bases left between them. Germline-derived CDR1 and CDR2 are SGHNT and YYREEE (reference sequence). The CDR3 spans 12 residues. CDR3 loop: CASLGRGTEAFF. The DNA for the CDR3 is TGTGCCAGCTTAGGGAGGGGCACTGAAGCTTTCTTT.

The chain links TRBV12-3 or TRBV12-4 to TRBJ1-6; 7 bases map to TRBD1. This CDR3 has 13 amino acids. J lost 7 bases, V lost 5 bases, and 2 bases had no gene match. CDR3 in DNA: TGTGCCAGCAGTCCGGGACAGAATTCACCCCTCCACTTT. Translation gives CASSPGQNSPLHF.

This sequence joins TRBV7-2 and TRBJ2-4; 9 bases align to TRBD2. The V and J ends lost 4 bases and 1 base, in that order; junction bases with no gene match: 11. This CDR3 contains 18 residues. Germline assignment: CDR1 SGHTA and CDR2 FQGNSA. The CDR3 coding sequence is TGTGCCAGCAGCTCGCCGGGACTAGCTCCCAGGGCCAAAAACATTCAGTACTTC. Its translation is CASSSPGLAPRAKNIQYF.

The chain carries TRBV6-6 and TRBJ1-1, with D uncertain. Trimming stripped 2 bases from V and 6 bases from J, with 7 bases between. The CDR3 is 12 residues long. CDR1 and CDR2 (germline): MNHNY, SVGAGI (reference sequence). CDR3: CASSYPPPEAFF. As DNA, the CDR3 is TGTGCCAGCAGTTACCCCCCCCCTGAAGCTTTCTTT.

The V gene is TRBV5-4, the J gene TRBJ1-1; D is unclear. CDR1 is SGHNT, CDR2 YYREEE, per germline (reference sequence). The V gene lost 0 bases and the J gene lost 3 bases, with 9 bases spanning the gap. The CDR3 consists of 14 residues. This CDR3 reads CASSLGLRDTEAFF. As DNA, the CDR3 is TGTGCCAGCAGCTTGGGACTGAGGGACACTGAAGCTTTCTTT.

The V gene is TRBV6-2 or TRBV6-3, the J gene TRBJ2-7; unclear D gene. Germline CDR1 reads MNHEY; CDR2 reads SVGEGT. Deletions cut 2 bases from V and 4 bases from J, with 6 bases between. The CDR3 has 12 amino acids. CDR3 amino acids: CASSYEDYEQYF. The CDR3 nucleotides read TGTGCCAGCAGTTACGAAGATTACGAGCAGTACTTC.

J is TRBJ2-3 and V is TRBV6-5; D gene ambiguous. The CDR3 is 15 amino acids. V lost 0 bases and J lost 4, with 11 bases in between. The germline V gene encodes CDR1 MNHEY and CDR2 SVGAGI. CDR3 DNA: TGTGCCAGCAGTTACTCGTACCTCGGAGCAGATACGCAGTATTTT. This encodes CASSYSYLGADTQYF.

The chain recombines TRBV10-3 with TRBJ1-2; 8 bases line up with TRBD1. The V segment lost 10 bases and the J segment 7 bases; nucleotides outside the gene matches: 17. CDR3 length: 15 amino acids. Germline V gives CDR1 ENHRY, CDR2 SYGVKD. This CDR3 reads CATGLPDRGVGGYTF. CDR3 nucleotides: TGTGCCACCGGACTCCCCGACAGGGGAGTTGGTGGCTACACCTTC.

CDR3 loop: CASSQQSEDYGYTF. The CDR3 nucleotides are TGTGCCAGCAGCCAACAGTCAGAAGACTATGGCTACACCTTC. This chain connects TRBV4-2 to TRBJ1-2, with D uncertain. The CDR3 consists of 14 residues. Between the trimmed V and J ends, which lost 2 bases and 3 bases, there was a span of 10 bases. CDR1 and CDR2 (germline): LGHNA, YNFKEQ.

This clone was recorded only once. CDR3 in amino acids: CASSLVSAAFYGYTF. CDR3 in DNA: TGTGCCAGCAGCTTGGTCAGCGCAGCGTTTTATGGCTACACCTTC. V gene TRBV7-9 combines with J gene TRBJ1-2; D remains ambiguous. CDR1 SEHNR and CDR2 FQNEAQ come from the germline V gene (reference sequence). This CDR3 has 15 residues. The germline V and J ends were trimmed by 3 bases and 5 bases, with 16 bases remaining between them.

J is TRBJ2-7 and V is TRBV7-2; maybe TRBD2 (6 bases). The V gene's germline CDR1 is SGHTA and CDR2 FQGNSA. The length of the CDR3 is 15 residues. Trimming pared 2 bases from V and 4 bases from J, leaving 15 bases between. The CDR3 sequence: CASSLSAASVYEQYF. CDR3 in DNA: TGTGCCAGCAGCTTATCGGCGGCTAGCGTATACGAGCAGTACTTC.

The chain recombines TRBV19 with TRBJ1-2; 7 bases are shared with TRBD1. The CDR3 runs to 13 residues. Germline values: CDR1 LNHDA, CDR2 SQIVND (reference sequence). Trimming at V came to 10 bases and at J to 7 bases, leaving 12 bases not matched to a gene. CDR3 region: CATTTGRGSGYTF. CDR3 nucleotides: TGTGCCACCACGACAGGGAGAGGATCTGGCTACACCTTC.

The sample holds one count of this clone. This chain links TRBV9 with TRBJ2-5; the match to TRBD1 covers 8 bases. The CDR3 covers 16 residues. Trimming took 0 bases from V and 5 from J; bases not matched to a gene: 9. Germline assignment: CDR1 SGDLS and CDR2 YYNGEE. Here the CDR3 reads CASSVAPGQGGETQYF. DNA for the CDR3: TGTGCCAGCAGCGTAGCCCCCGGACAGGGTGGTGAGACCCAGTACTTC.

The rearrangement links TRBV24-1 to TRBJ1-2; D is uncertain. Germline CDR1 KGHDR, CDR2 SFDVKD. The CDR3 spans 14 residues. With 4 bases removed from V and 1 base from J, the gap between germline ends came to 9 bases. The CDR3 sequence: CATSEPTSNYGYTF. The CDR3 DNA sequence: TGTGCCACCAGTGAGCCCACAAGTAACTATGGCTACACCTTC.

The chain recombines TRBV29-1 with TRBJ2-5; tentative D call: TRBD1 (6 bases). The length of the CDR3 is 12 residues. Germline V gene data show CDR1 as SQVTM and CDR2 as ANQGSEA. Trimming took off 3 bases at V and 5 bases at J, with 10 bases between the two ends. The CDR3 loop is CSVDRGRETQYF. The CDR3, as DNA: TGCAGCGTTGACAGGGGACGGGAGACCCAGTACTTC.

The rearrangement links TRBV5-1 to TRBJ2-3; 8 bases line up with TRBD1. The CDR3 is 15 amino acids. Losses at the gene ends were 4 bases for V and 2 bases for J; bases not matched to a gene: 6. Germline CDR1 is SGHRS and CDR2 is YFSETQ. The CDR3 spells CASSRDRPTTDTQYF. The CDR3 nucleotides are TGCGCCAGCAGCCGGGACAGGCCTACCACAGATACGCAGTATTTT.

The rearrangement joins TRBV28 to TRBJ1-5; possibly TRBD1 for D (5 bases). This CDR3 has 19 amino acids. CDR1 MDHEN and CDR2 SYDVKM come from the germline V gene. Trimming stripped 7 bases from V and 1 base from J, with 26 bases between. The DNA for the CDR3 is TGTGCCAGCAACTCCATAAGCTTATTCGGCCCAGGGAGCAATCAGCCCCAGCATTTT. Translation: CASNSISLFGPGSNQPQHF.

The gene calls are TRBV7-2 and TRBJ2-7, with TRBD2 matching 12 bases. This CDR3 is 14 amino acids long. Germline CDR1 SGHTA, CDR2 FQGNSA. J lost 8 bases, V lost 8 bases, and 10 bases had no gene match. The CDR3 nucleotides read TGTGCCAGCGGTCCGGGACTAGCGGGTGGCAAGCAGTACTTC. Its protein product is CASGPGLAGGKQYF.

The J gene is TRBJ1-2, the V gene TRBV5-1; D may be TRBD1 (5 bases). Trimming pared 0 bases from V and 8 bases from J, leaving 11 bases between. Per the germline V gene, CDR1 is SGHRS and CDR2 is YFSETQ. The CDR3 runs 13 residues. The CDR3 region is CASSLDPGQGYTF. The CDR3 nucleotides are TGCGCCAGCAGCTTGGATCCAGGGCAGGGCTACACCTTC.

The chain recombines TRBV19 with TRBJ1-5; 7 nucleotides align to TRBD1. CDR3 length equals 15 residues. Germline V CDR1 and CDR2: LNHDA, SQIVND (reference sequence). J lost 6 bases, V lost 5 bases, and 10 bases had no gene match. CDR3: CASSPTMQGGQPQHF. In nucleotides, the CDR3 is TGTGCCAGTAGTCCCACGATGCAGGGGGGTCAGCCCCAGCATTTT.

The chain has TRBV2 and TRBJ2-5; D ambiguous. The CDR3 is 16 amino acids. V dropped 8 bases and J dropped 2 bases, with 21 bases sitting between them. The germline V gene encodes CDR1 SNHLY and CDR2 FYNNEI. CDR3 nucleotides: TGTGCCAGCTTTGGTAGGGTGACCTATCATCAAGAGACCCAGTACTTC. This codes for CASFGRVTYHQETQYF.

This clone was detected only once. The chain uses TRBV18 and TRBJ2-7; TRBD1 matches at 8 bases. The CDR3 loop spans 14 amino acids. Germline-derived CDR1 and CDR2 are KGHSH and LQKENI. The ends lost 4 bases at V and 5 bases at J; junction bases unmatched: 7. The CDR3 spells CASSQVGQGHEQYF. CDR3 sequence (DNA): TGTGCCAGCTCACAGGTAGGACAGGGCCACGAGCAGTACTTC.

The gene calls are TRBV7-3 and TRBJ2-3, with 10 bases that match TRBD2. Per the germline V gene, CDR1 is SGHTA and CDR2 is FQGTGA. The CDR3 is 15 amino acids. The V gene end was trimmed by 2 bases and the J gene end by 1 base; junction bases not matched to a gene: 0. CDR3 in DNA: TGTGCCAGCAGCTTACTAGCGGGAGGCACAGATACGCAGTATTTT. Protein product: CASSLLAGGTDTQYF.